The entry that follows covers one T cell receptor (beta chain) sequence. Original processing notes: Nucleated cell number was recorded as an estimate derived from reference gene primer amplification. Only in-frame clones appear in the TCRdb table, and some are missing; sequencing was by immunoSEQ multiplex PCR. V, J and clone size are those of that table, while D and trimming were read from the DNA. The data contain about 260,000 clones, less than 90% of them singletons. These data are taken from a study of blood T cell repertoires in COVID-19. Study-wide background: The samples span acute and convalescent COVID-19 from the United States, Italy and Spain. In each case, the material was cDNA or gDNA derived from T cells, B-cell-depleted T cells, or PBMCs.

This TCR was recovered from a man aged 55 to 70 who had recovered from COVID-19. Specimen: peripheral blood.

The CDR3 DNA sequence: TGTGCCAGCTCACCCGGGACAGGGGGTGGTCGCAATCAGCCCCAGCATTTT. Amino acid sequence: CASSPGTGGGRNQPQHF. The chain employs TRBV18 and TRBJ1-5; 11 nucleotides match TRBD1. The CDR3 contains 17 residues. V gave up 3 bases and J gave up 2 bases; unmatched junction bases: 6. Germline CDR1 KGHSH, CDR2 LQKENI.